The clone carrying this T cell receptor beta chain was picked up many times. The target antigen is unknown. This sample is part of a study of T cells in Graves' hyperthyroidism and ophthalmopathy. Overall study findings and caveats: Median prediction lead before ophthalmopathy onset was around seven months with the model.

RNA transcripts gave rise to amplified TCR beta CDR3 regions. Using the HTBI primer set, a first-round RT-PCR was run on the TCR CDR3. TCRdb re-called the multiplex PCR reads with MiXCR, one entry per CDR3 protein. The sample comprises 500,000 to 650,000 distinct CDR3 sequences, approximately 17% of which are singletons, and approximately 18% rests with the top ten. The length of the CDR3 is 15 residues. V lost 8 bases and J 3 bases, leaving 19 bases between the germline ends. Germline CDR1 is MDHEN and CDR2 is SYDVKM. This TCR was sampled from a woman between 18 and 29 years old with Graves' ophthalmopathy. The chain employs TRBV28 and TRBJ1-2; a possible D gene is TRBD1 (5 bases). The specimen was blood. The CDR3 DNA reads TGTGCCAGCGCACAACGGGACCGTCGGGACTATGGCTACACCTTC. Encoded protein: CASAQRDRRDYGYTF.